These T cell receptor beta chains were read from a single sample in a study of T cell responses to AZD1222 COVID-19 vaccine. Assay used: immunoSEQ multiplex PCR; TCRdb lists only in-frame clones, some missing. Seen here are some 99,000 clones, about 90% observed once, and the top ten hold 6.5% to 9.5%. Sequenced here: peripheral blood, sampled on day 0 of AZD1222 vaccination. Receptors originate from an adult in good health. The CDR3 runs from the conserved cysteine through the conserved F or W. A D gene is named only where the DNA matches it firmly.

j_gene | d_gene | v_gene | CDR3aa
TRBJ1-6 | . | TRBV4-2 | CASSQDQGREASPLHF
TRBJ1-6 | . | TRBV21-1 | CASSKVGEPNSPLHF
TRBJ2-7 | . | TRBV7-9 | CASSLDGSVEQYF
TRBJ1-1 | . | TRBV29-1 | CSVDRVETEAFF
TRBJ1-4 | . | TRBV6-2/TRBV6-3 | CASSSPPLWANEKLFF
TRBJ1-6 | . | TRBV27 | CASGGFLNSPLHF
TRBJ2-3 | . | TRBV5-1 | CASSLDKGMDTQYF
TRBJ1-1 | . | TRBV4-1 | CASSQVGGGNTEAFF
TRBJ2-7 | . | TRBV30 | CAWSPNFYEQYF
TRBJ2-7 | . | TRBV18 | CASSPLAVSGHEQYF
TRBJ2-1 | . | TRBV24-1 | CATSDLLADEQFF
TRBJ2-7 | TRBD2 | TRBV5-1 | CASSPGLAGNEQYF
TRBJ1-2 | . | TRBV27 | CASSRGYGYTF
TRBJ2-3 | . | TRBV7-3 | CASSLIGTGIMTDTQYF
TRBJ1-2 | TRBD1 | TRBV19 | CASSMGDRPNYGYTF
TRBJ2-7 | . | TRBV27 | CASSPGDSYEQYF
TRBJ1-2 | . | TRBV4-3 | CASSQDRGWHNYGYTF
TRBJ1-2 | . | TRBV9 | CASSVRGYGYTF
TRBJ1-4 | . | TRBV2 | CASSVGVNEKLFF
TRBJ2-1 | . | TRBV6-5 | CASSYEGNEQFF
TRBJ1-2 | . | TRBV10-3 | CAIWAERGDYGYTF
TRBJ1-1 | . | TRBV19 | CASLQREGINTEAFF
TRBJ1-6 | TRBD1 | TRBV7-9 | CASRAGGAPNSPLHF
TRBJ1-4 | . | TRBV7-2 | CASRRTDEKLFF
TRBJ2-7 | TRBD1 | TRBV7-2 | CASSPGQGETYEQYF
TRBJ1-1 | . | TRBV7-8 | CASSFIAGGENTEAFF
TRBJ2-1 | . | TRBV19 | CASSIGAPRGSYNEQFF
TRBJ1-1 | . | TRBV6-5 | CASSSDWENTEAFF